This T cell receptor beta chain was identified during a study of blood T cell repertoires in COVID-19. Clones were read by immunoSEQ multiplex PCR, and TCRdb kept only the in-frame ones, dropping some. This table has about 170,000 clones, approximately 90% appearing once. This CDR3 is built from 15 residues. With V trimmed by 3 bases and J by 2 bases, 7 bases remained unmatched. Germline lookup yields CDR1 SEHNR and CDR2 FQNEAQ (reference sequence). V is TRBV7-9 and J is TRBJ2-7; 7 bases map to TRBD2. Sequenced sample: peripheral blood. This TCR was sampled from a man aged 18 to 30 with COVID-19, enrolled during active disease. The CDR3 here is CASSLGQSGTYEQYF. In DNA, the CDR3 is TGTGCCAGCAGCTTGGGGCAGAGCGGGACCTACGAGCAGTACTTC.